These T cell receptor beta chains were read from a single sample in a study of identical twins. TCRdb reanalysed the 5' RACE reads using MiXCR and keeps one entry per CDR3 protein. Found here are 400,000 to 650,000 distinct CDR3 sequences, less than 25% of them singletons; the top ten hold about 0.91%. The same data also went into a second study, on T cells expressing NK-cell markers.

What was sequenced was CD4+ T cells sorted from blood. The receptors come from a woman under 30 in good health. CDR3s include the opening cysteine and the closing phenylalanine or tryptophan. D genes are given only for firm matches. Only some rows state a clone size, as once, few, many or a class for expanded clones.

d_call clone_size cdr3_length j_call v_call cdr3_aa cdr3_nt
TRBD1 few 13 TRBJ2-1 TRBV12-3/TRBV12-4 CASSFSTGQGLFF TGTGCCAGCAGTTTCTCCACTGGACAGGGACTGTTCTTC
TRBD2 - 13 TRBJ2-7 TRBV20-1 CSAGSGSGYEQYF TGCAGTGCGGGGAGCGGGAGCGGTTACGAGCAGTACTTC
TRBD2 - 16 TRBJ2-4 TRBV23-1 CASSLLLAGAKNIQYF TGCGCCAGCAGTCTCCTCCTAGCGGGGGCCAAAAACATTCAGTACTTC
TRBD2 few 14 TRBJ2-3 TRBV20-1 CSARELAGRDTQYF TGCAGTGCTAGAGAACTAGCGGGAAGAGATACGCAGTATTTT
TRBD2 once 17 TRBJ2-5 TRBV6-2/TRBV6-3 CASSYFGGRPIQETQYF TGTGCCAGCAGTTACTTTGGCGGGAGACCGATTCAAGAGACCCAGTACTTC
- few 12 TRBJ1-3 TRBV20-1 CSATELGNTIYF TGCAGTGCCACCGAGCTTGGAAACACCATATATTTT
TRBD1 few 13 TRBJ2-1 TRBV5-1 CASTTAGGDEQFF TGCGCCAGCACAACGGCAGGGGGAGATGAGCAGTTCTTC
TRBD1 - 17 TRBJ1-1 TRBV19 CASSEGTGGFRDTEAFF TGTGCCAGTAGTGAGGGGACAGGGGGCTTTCGGGATACTGAAGCTTTCTTT
- few 16 TRBJ2-1 TRBV5-1 CASSFTGLVGYNEQFF TGCGCCAGCAGCTTTACAGGGCTCGTTGGTTACAATGAGCAGTTCTTC
- - 15 TRBJ1-1 TRBV7-7 CASSPVWKLNTEAFF TGTGCTAGCAGCCCAGTGTGGAAACTAAACACTGAAGCTTTCTTT
TRBD1 - 15 TRBJ1-1 TRBV11-2 CASSTRQGSGTEAFF TGTGCCAGCAGCACCCGACAGGGGAGCGGCACTGAAGCTTTCTTT
TRBD2 - 15 TRBJ2-5 TRBV7-9 CASSLSGGVQETQYF TGTGCCAGCAGCTTAAGCGGGGGAGTCCAAGAGACCCAGTACTTC
TRBD2 once 16 TRBJ2-1 TRBV7-2 CASSKGVAGGENEQLF TGTGCCAGCAGCAAGGGTGTAGCGGGGGGGGAGAATGAGCAGCTCTTC
- few 14 TRBJ2-1 TRBV5-1 CASSLETPNNEQFF TGCGCCAGCAGCTTGGAAACGCCGAACAATGAGCAGTTCTTC
TRBD2 - 14 TRBJ2-1 TRBV20-1 CSASSGRSYNEQFF TGCAGTGCTAGCAGCGGGAGGTCCTACAATGAGCAGTTCTTC
- few 14 TRBJ1-4 TRBV6-1 CASRRTAANEKLFF TGTGCCAGCAGGCGGACAGCCGCTAATGAAAAACTGTTTTTT
- many 15 TRBJ2-7 TRBV20-1 CSAHRPGHLSYEQYF TGCAGTGCGCACCGGCCGGGACATCTCTCCTACGAGCAGTACTTC
- - 14 TRBJ2-1 TRBV6-2/TRBV6-3 CASSYVRVSDEQFF TGTGCCAGCAGTTACGTGAGGGTCTCCGATGAGCAGTTCTTC
- few 16 TRBJ2-6 TRBV6-5 CASSYSHSSGANVLTF TGTGCCAGCAGTTACTCACATTCCTCTGGGGCCAACGTCCTGACTTTC
TRBD2 few 16 TRBJ2-2 TRBV19 CASRRKLAGNTGELFF TGTGCCAGTAGACGGAAACTAGCGGGGAACACCGGGGAGCTGTTTTTT
TRBD2 many 15 TRBJ2-1 TRBV12-3/TRBV12-4 CASSVGLVGDNEQFF TGTGCCAGCAGTGTAGGACTAGTAGGCGACAATGAGCAGTTCTTC
- - 11 TRBJ1-4 TRBV5-8 CASRVFEKLFF TGTGCCAGCAGAGTGTTTGAAAAACTGTTTTTT
- few 16 TRBJ2-1 TRBV20-1 CSASSPSWGRLNEQFF TGCAGTGCTAGTTCGCCTAGCTGGGGACGATTGAATGAGCAGTTCTTC
- - 14 TRBJ2-1 TRBV5-6 CASSLPREYNEQFF TGTGCCAGCAGCTTGCCCCGGGAATACAATGAGCAGTTCTTC
TRBD1 few 15 TRBJ2-7 TRBV20-1 CSAKGTGQGAYEQYF TGCAGTGCTAAAGGGACAGGACAGGGCGCCTACGAGCAGTACTTC
TRBD1 many 13 TRBJ2-2 TRBV7-3 CASKTGGAGELFF TGTGCCAGCAAGACAGGGGGGGCCGGGGAGCTGTTTTTT
- few 15 TRBJ2-7 TRBV7-2 CASSSRRTGTYEQYF TGTGCCAGCAGCTCCCGGCGGACTGGGACCTACGAGCAGTACTTC
- few 14 TRBJ2-2 TRBV18 CASSRRGNTGELFF TGTGCCAGCTCACGCCGCGGAAACACCGGGGAGCTGTTTTTT
- few 14 TRBJ1-4 TRBV6-1 CASMRDFSGEKLFF TGTGCCAGCATGCGAGACTTCTCTGGTGAAAAACTGTTTTTT
- - 14 TRBJ1-1 TRBV9 CASSGLQGITEAFF TGTGCCAGCAGCGGATTACAGGGTATCACTGAAGCTTTCTTT
TRBD2 many 13 TRBJ2-7 TRBV7-2 CASSLEAGGSQYF TGTGCCAGCAGCTTAGAGGCGGGAGGGTCCCAGTACTTC
- many 13 TRBJ2-1 TRBV10-3 CAISELGGDEQFF TGTGCCATCAGTGAACTGGGAGGTGATGAGCAGTTCTTC
- few 14 TRBJ2-2 TRBV4-3 CASSQGGVTGELFF TGCGCCAGCAGCCAAGGAGGGGTCACCGGGGAGCTGTTTTTT
- once 15 TRBJ1-3 TRBV4-3 CASSQGPSSGNTIYF TGCGCCAGCAGCCAAGGTCCGAGCTCTGGAAACACCATATATTTT
- - 14 TRBJ1-2 TRBV29-1 CSVEFGFANYGYTF TGCAGCGTTGAATTCGGGTTCGCTAACTATGGCTACACCTTC
- - 16 TRBJ2-5 TRBV20-1 CSASPYRHLTRETQYF TGCAGTGCTAGCCCCTACCGACACCTAACGAGGGAGACCCAGTACTTC
TRBD1 few 16 TRBJ2-1 TRBV24-1 CATSDSTGAHGDEQFF TGTGCCACCAGTGATTCGACAGGGGCCCATGGGGATGAGCAGTTCTTC
- few 16 TRBJ1-3 TRBV12-3/TRBV12-4 CASSLGDINAGNTIYF TGTGCCAGCAGTTTAGGGGACATTAACGCTGGAAACACCATATATTTT
- - 14 TRBJ2-1 TRBV9 CASSVEGRNNEQFF TGTGCCAGCAGCGTAGAGGGGCGGAACAATGAGCAGTTCTTC
- few 16 TRBJ1-3 TRBV7-8 CASSPIGQLTGNTIYF TGTGCCAGCAGCCCAATCGGACAGCTAACTGGAAACACCATATATTTT
TRBD1 few 14 TRBJ2-5 TRBV12-3/TRBV12-4 CASSFGDREETQYF TGTGCCAGCAGTTTTGGTGACAGGGAAGAGACCCAGTACTTC
- - 13 TRBJ2-7 TRBV12-3/TRBV12-4 CASSFVAGYEQYF TGTGCCAGCAGTTTTGTCGCAGGCTACGAGCAGTACTTC
- - 14 TRBJ2-6 TRBV12-3/TRBV12-4 CASRGVSGANVLTF TGTGCCAGCAGGGGGGTCTCTGGGGCCAACGTCCTGACTTTC
- - 13 TRBJ2-5 TRBV5-4 CASSFFTAETQYF TGTGCCAGCAGCTTTTTCACAGCGGAGACCCAGTACTTC
TRBD1 few 15 TRBJ1-2 TRBV9 CASSVPGQGYYGYTF TGTGCCAGCAGCGTCCCCGGACAGGGCTACTATGGCTACACCTTC
- - 18 TRBJ1-1 TRBV11-2 CASSSPRGTGERNTEAFF TGTGCCAGCAGCTCCCCCCGGGGGACGGGAGAGCGGAACACTGAAGCTTTCTTT
- many 17 TRBJ2-3 TRBV20-1 CSARDNEGDTVTDTQYF TGCAGTGCTAGAGATAATGAGGGAGATACCGTCACAGATACGCAGTATTTT
TRBD1 few 12 TRBJ1-4 TRBV20-1 CSARTGREKLFF TGCAGTGCTAGGACAGGGAGGGAAAAACTGTTTTTT
- - 16 TRBJ2-7 TRBV12-3/TRBV12-4 CASSTRGGESAREQYF TGTGCCAGCAGTACCAGGGGGGGGGAGTCAGCCCGCGAGCAGTACTTC
- many 14 TRBJ1-1 TRBV20-1 CSAREGFMNTEAFF TGCAGTGCTAGAGAAGGATTCATGAACACTGAAGCTTTCTTT
- many 14 TRBJ2-7 TRBV12-3/TRBV12-4 CASSFNSGSYEQYF TGTGCCAGCAGTTTCAATTCAGGGTCCTACGAGCAGTACTTC
- - 17 TRBJ2-3 TRBV18 CASSPPQVHLSTDTQYF TGTGCCAGCTCACCACCGCAGGTCCACCTTAGCACAGATACGCAGTATTTT
- few 15 TRBJ2-2 TRBV6-1 CASSPTGAITGELFF TGTGCCAGCAGTCCGACGGGGGCGATCACCGGGGAGCTGTTTTTT
- - 13 TRBJ2-3 TRBV12-3/TRBV12-4 CASSQSGPFTQYF TGTGCCAGCAGCCAATCTGGGCCCTTTACGCAGTATTTT
- - 14 TRBJ2-1 TRBV4-1 CASSQVGRYNEQFF TGCGCCAGCAGCCAGGTGGGCCGGTACAATGAGCAGTTCTTC
- many 12 TRBJ2-7 TRBV5-1 CASSLQPYEQYF TGCGCCAGCAGCTTGCAGCCCTACGAGCAGTACTTC
- - 13 TRBJ2-1 TRBV2 CASRKGGVNEQFF TGTGCCAGCAGGAAGGGCGGGGTGAATGAGCAGTTCTTC
- few 13 TRBJ1-2 TRBV7-9 CASSLPVNYGYTF TGTGCCAGCAGCTTGCCTGTTAACTATGGCTACACCTTC
- many 14 TRBJ2-2 TRBV12-3/TRBV12-4 CASSRRKDTGELFF TGTGCCAGCAGTCGTCGAAAGGATACCGGGGAGCTGTTTTTT
- - 16 TRBJ2-1 TRBV5-5 CASSPFPSVAYNEQFF TGTGCCAGCAGCCCGTTTCCTAGCGTAGCCTACAATGAGCAGTTCTTC